Following are 13 T cell receptor beta chains from one sample sequenced in a study of T cells after yellow fever vaccination. TCRdb reprocessed the 5' RACE reads with MiXCR, giving one entry per CDR3 protein. The table includes 310,000 or so distinct CDR3 sequences, approximately 7% detected once. Sequenced material: PBMCs, taken around 45 days after the first yellow fever vaccination. These receptors were collected from a man aged 18 to 35 who received the YFV17D yellow fever vaccine.

This clonotype has a handful of counts. The V and J genes are TRBV12-3 or TRBV12-4 and TRBJ2-7; 7 bases fit TRBD1. V dropped 1 base and J dropped 1; count of bases not matched to a gene: 1. The CDR3 is 14 amino acids. The CDR3 loop is CASSLVGQSYEQYF. CDR3 bases: TGTGCCAGCAGTTTAGTGGGACAGTCCTACGAGCAGTACTTC.

CDR3 in amino acids: CSVHRGPNYGYTF. CDR3 nucleotides: TGCAGCGTTCACAGGGGGCCGAACTATGGCTACACCTTC. The V gene is TRBV29-1, the J gene TRBJ1-2; TRBD1 agrees at 9 bases. Trimming cost V 5 bases and J 2 bases; bases outside gene matches: 3. In germline, CDR1 is SQVTM, CDR2 ANQGSEA. The CDR3 has 13 residues.

This chain joins TRBV28 and TRBJ1-5; D ambiguous. V lost 5 bases to trimming and J lost 7 bases, with 15 bases between them. Per germline, CDR1 MDHEN and CDR2 SYDVKM. CDR3 length equals 14 residues. For the CDR3, the DNA is TGTGCCAGCAGTCCCCCGACCATCCGGCAGCCCCAGCATTTT. As protein: CASSPPTIRQPQHF.

J is TRBJ1-5 and V is TRBV20-1; D gene uncertain. The germline V and J ends were trimmed by 0 bases and 3 bases, with 6 bases remaining between them. The germline V gene has CDR1 DFQATT and CDR2 SNEGSKA (reference sequence). The CDR3 loop spans 13 amino acids. DNA for the CDR3: TGCAGTGCTAGAGATCGGTACAATCAGCCCCAGCATTTT. Translating it yields CSARDRYNQPQHF.

The gene calls are TRBV29-1 and TRBJ1-2; possibly TRBD1 for D (5 bases). Germline V gene sequence: CDR1 SQVTM, CDR2 ANQGSEA. The CDR3 loop spans 13 amino acids. Trimming removed 6 bases from V and 7 bases from J, with 18 bases in between. The CDR3 is CSVGQPLVVGYTF. DNA for the CDR3: TGCAGCGTGGGGCAGCCTCTTGTTGTTGGCTACACCTTC.

V gene TRBV18 combines with J gene TRBJ2-3; no firm D call. Germline V gene lookup returns CDR1 KGHSH and CDR2 LQKENI. The CDR3 totals 13 residues. V lost 5 bases and J 2 bases, leaving 8 bases between the germline ends. The CDR3 loop reads CASSGPNTDTQYF. The CDR3 DNA reads TGTGCCAGCTCAGGGCCCAACACAGATACGCAGTATTTT.

This clonotype occurred many times. The chain carries TRBV3-1 and TRBJ1-3; no reliable D call. Germline V gives CDR1 LGHDT, CDR2 YNNKEL (reference sequence). V was pared by 1 base and J by 0 bases, with 10 bases between. This CDR3 is built from 16 residues. CDR3 region: CASSQVFFFSGNTIYF. The CDR3 DNA reads TGTGCCAGCAGCCAAGTTTTTTTCTTCTCTGGAAACACCATATATTTT. Based on the CDR3 plus reference TRBV3-1 and TRBJ1-3, the full variable domain is DTAVSQTPKYLVTQMGNDKSIKCEQNLGHDTMYWYKQDSKKFLKIMFSYNNKELIINETVPNRFSPKSPDKAHLNLHINSLELGDSAVYFCASSQVFFFSGNTIYFGEGSWLTVV.

This clonotype was observed a handful of times. The V gene is TRBV2, the J gene TRBJ2-4; the match to TRBD1 covers 8 bases. Per germline, CDR1 SNHLY and CDR2 FYNNEI. The V and J ends lost 3 bases and 4 bases, in that order; junction bases with no gene match: 11. The CDR3 length is 17 residues. The CDR3 DNA is TGTGCCAGCAGTGATCGTGCGGACAGGGCTCCGAAAAACATTCAGTACTTC. It translates to CASSDRADRAPKNIQYF.

In this sample, this clonotype turned up many times. This sequence joins TRBV5-4 and TRBJ1-2, with TRBD1 matching 7 bases. J was trimmed by 3 bases and V by 3 bases; bases with no gene match: 2. Looked up from germline, CDR1 is SGHNT and CDR2 is YYREEE (reference sequence). The CDR3 is made up of 13 amino acids. CDR3 protein: CASSSGTDYGYTF. In DNA, the CDR3 is TGTGCCAGCAGCTCCGGGACAGACTATGGCTACACCTTC.

This clonotype was detected many times. The chain joins TRBV5-8 to TRBJ2-4, with D perhaps TRBD1 (5 bases). CDR3 size: 15 residues. V was shortened by 3 bases and J by 3 bases, with 13 bases between the two germline ends. CDR1 is SGHTS, CDR2 YDEGEE, per germline. CDR3 sequence reads: CASSSQGLGKNIQYF. CDR3 sequence (DNA): TGTGCCAGCAGCTCCCAGGGTTTGGGCAAAAACATTCAGTACTTC.

Many counts were recorded for this clonotype. The chain combines TRBV7-8 with TRBJ2-5; no clear D gene. Germline V CDR1 and CDR2: SGHVS, FQNEAQ. CDR3 length equals 12 residues. V was trimmed by 5 bases and J by 5 bases, leaving 9 bases between them. This chain's CDR3 is CASSPGWETQYF. In DNA form, the CDR3 reads TGTGCCAGCAGCCCCGGGTGGGAGACCCAGTACTTC. The full variable domain, its missing parts supplied by reference TRBV7-8 and TRBJ2-5, is GAGVSQSPRYKVAKRGQDVALRCDPISGHVSLFWYQQALGQGPEFLTYFQNEAQLDKSGLPSDRFFAERPEGSVSTLKIQRTQQEDSAVYLCASSPGWETQYFGPGTRLLVL.

This clonotype came up a few times. This rearrangement joins TRBV12-3 or TRBV12-4 to TRBJ1-6; perhaps TRBD1 as D (5 bases). The CDR3 loop spans 16 amino acids. Trimming took 5 bases from V and 5 from J, leaving 16 bases between them. The CDR3: CASSPSWSGDNSPLHF. The CDR3 DNA sequence: TGTGCCAGCAGTCCAAGCTGGTCGGGGGATAATTCACCCCTCCACTTT.

In this sample, this clonotype turned up a few times. The chain is built from TRBV12-3 or TRBV12-4 and TRBJ2-2; D tentatively fits TRBD1 or TRBD2 (5 bases each). V lost 6 bases and J lost 5, with 13 bases in between. CDR3 length: 14 amino acids. The DNA for the CDR3 is TGTGCCAGCAGCCGCCTGGGGGAAACCGGGGAGCTGTTTTTT. Translation: CASSRLGETGELFF.